The clone carrying this T cell receptor (beta chain) was seen only a few times. Every TCR cDNA molecule bore its own unique molecular identifier. Via MiXCR, TCRdb re-called the 5' RACE reads, giving one row per CDR3 protein. The table records 55,000 to 70,000 distinct CDR3 sequences, approximately 6.3% of them present only once. The data originate from a study of spatial heterogeneity in lung cancer. CDR3 size: 11 residues. The germline V and J ends were trimmed by 6 bases and 2 bases, with 8 bases remaining between them. Germline-derived CDR1 and CDR2 are DFQATT and SNEGSKA (reference sequence). Time point noted: sample taken at primary tumor resection. Sequencing covered unsorted whole RNA taken from tumor, nontumor lung or frozen PBMC.

The gene calls are TRBV20-1 and TRBJ2-7, with D unresolved. Sequences were derived from PBMCs, sampled at surgery. The TCR originated in a female donor with early-stage non-small cell lung cancer. The CDR3 nucleotides read TGCAGTGCCGAGACAACCTACGAGCAGTACTTC. It encodes CSAETTYEQYF.